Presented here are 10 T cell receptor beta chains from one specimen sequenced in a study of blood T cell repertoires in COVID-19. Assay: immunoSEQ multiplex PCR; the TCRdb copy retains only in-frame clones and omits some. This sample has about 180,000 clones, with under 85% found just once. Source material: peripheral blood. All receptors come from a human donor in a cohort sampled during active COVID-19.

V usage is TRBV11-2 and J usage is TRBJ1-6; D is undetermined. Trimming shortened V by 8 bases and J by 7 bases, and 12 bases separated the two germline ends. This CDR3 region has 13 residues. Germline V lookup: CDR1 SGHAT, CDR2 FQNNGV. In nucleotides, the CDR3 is TGTGCCAGCGGAGGCCTAGGAAATTCACCCCTCCACTTT. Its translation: CASGGLGNSPLHF.

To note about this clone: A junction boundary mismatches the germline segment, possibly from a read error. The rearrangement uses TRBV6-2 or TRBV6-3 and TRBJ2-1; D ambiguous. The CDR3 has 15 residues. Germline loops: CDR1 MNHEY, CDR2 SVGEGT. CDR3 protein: CASSLTSTSFNEQFF. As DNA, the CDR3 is TGTGCCAGCAGTTTAACTTCCACCTCCTTCAATGAGCAGTTCTTC.

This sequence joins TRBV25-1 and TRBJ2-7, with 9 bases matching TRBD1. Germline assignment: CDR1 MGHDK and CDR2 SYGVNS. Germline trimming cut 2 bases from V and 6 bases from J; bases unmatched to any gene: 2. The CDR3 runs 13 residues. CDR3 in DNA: TGTGCCAGCAGTGAAGGGACAGGGCCCGAGCAGTACTTC. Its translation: CASSEGTGPEQYF.

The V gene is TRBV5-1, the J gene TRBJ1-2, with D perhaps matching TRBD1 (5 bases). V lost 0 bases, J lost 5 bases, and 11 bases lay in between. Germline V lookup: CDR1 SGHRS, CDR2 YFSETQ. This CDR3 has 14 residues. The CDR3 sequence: CASSLAGLDYGYTF. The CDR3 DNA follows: TGCGCCAGCAGCTTGGCGGGACTGGATTATGGCTACACCTTC.

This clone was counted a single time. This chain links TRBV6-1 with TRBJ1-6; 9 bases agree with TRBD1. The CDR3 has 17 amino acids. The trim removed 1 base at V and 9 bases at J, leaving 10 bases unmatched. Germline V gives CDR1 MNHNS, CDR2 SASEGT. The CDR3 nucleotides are TGTGCCAGCAGTGAAGGTCTACCGGGACAGGGAAGTTCACCCCTCCACTTT. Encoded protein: CASSEGLPGQGSSPLHF.

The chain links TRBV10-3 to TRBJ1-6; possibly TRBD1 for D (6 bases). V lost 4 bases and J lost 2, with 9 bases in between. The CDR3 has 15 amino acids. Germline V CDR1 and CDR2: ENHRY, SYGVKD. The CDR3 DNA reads TGTGCCATCAGTGGTGAGGGGGCCTATAATTCACCCCTCCACTTT. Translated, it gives CAISGEGAYNSPLHF.

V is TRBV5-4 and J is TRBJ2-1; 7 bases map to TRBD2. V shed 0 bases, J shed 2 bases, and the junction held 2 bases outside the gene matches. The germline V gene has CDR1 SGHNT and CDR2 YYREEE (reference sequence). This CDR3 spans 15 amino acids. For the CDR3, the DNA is TGTGCCAGCAGCTTGGGTGCGGGGGCCTACAATGAGCAGTTCTTC. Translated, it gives CASSLGAGAYNEQFF.

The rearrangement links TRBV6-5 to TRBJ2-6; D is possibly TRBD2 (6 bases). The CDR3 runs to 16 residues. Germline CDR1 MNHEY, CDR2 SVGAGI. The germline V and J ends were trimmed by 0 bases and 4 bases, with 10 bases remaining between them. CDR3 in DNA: TGTGCCAGCAGTTACTCGACGGGACTCGGGGCCAACGTCCTGACTTTC. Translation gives CASSYSTGLGANVLTF.

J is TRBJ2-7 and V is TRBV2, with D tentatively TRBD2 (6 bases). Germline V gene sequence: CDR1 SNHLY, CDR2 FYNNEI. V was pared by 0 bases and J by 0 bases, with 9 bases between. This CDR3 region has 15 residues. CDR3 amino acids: CASSEARGSSYEQYF. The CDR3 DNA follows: TGTGCCAGCAGTGAAGCGCGGGGAAGCTCCTACGAGCAGTACTTC.

CDR3 nucleotide sequence: TGTGCCAGCAGCTTCGGGTTGAATGAGCAGTTCTTC. Translating gives CASSFGLNEQFF. The chain uses TRBV5-5 and TRBJ2-1; unclear D gene. CDR1 and CDR2 from the germline V gene are SGHKS and YYEKEE (reference sequence). This CDR3 contains 12 residues. V shed 2 bases and J shed 7 bases, with 7 bases lying between them.